This T cell receptor beta chain stems from a study of cytomegalovirus exposure and HLA in healthy donors. Trimming cost V 8 bases and J 6 bases; bases outside gene matches: 11. Germline-derived CDR1 and CDR2 are SGHVS and FQNEAQ. The CDR3 sequence is 14 residues long. PCR was performed using 60 Vbeta and 13 Jbeta primers. Produced via immunoSEQ multiplex PCR; TCRdb's table is partial and in-frame only. The repertoire holds around 190,000 clones, with 81% as singletons. The TCR originated in a man between 40 and 49 years old in good health and CMV-seropositive. Sequenced input: PBMCs. This rearrangement joins TRBV7-8 to TRBJ2-5, with 8 bases that match TRBD1. CDR3 in amino acids: CASSSPQGGQTQYF. The CDR3 DNA sequence: TGTGCCAGCTCCTCCCCACAGGGGGGACAGACCCAGTACTTC. The entire variable domain, with the rest obtained from reference TRBV7-8 and TRBJ2-5, is as follows: GAGVSQSPRYKVAKRGQDVALRCDPISGHVSLFWYQQALGQGPEFLTYFQNEAQLDKSGLPSDRFFAERPEGSVSTLKIQRTQQEDSAVYLCASSSPQGGQTQYFGPGTRLLVL.